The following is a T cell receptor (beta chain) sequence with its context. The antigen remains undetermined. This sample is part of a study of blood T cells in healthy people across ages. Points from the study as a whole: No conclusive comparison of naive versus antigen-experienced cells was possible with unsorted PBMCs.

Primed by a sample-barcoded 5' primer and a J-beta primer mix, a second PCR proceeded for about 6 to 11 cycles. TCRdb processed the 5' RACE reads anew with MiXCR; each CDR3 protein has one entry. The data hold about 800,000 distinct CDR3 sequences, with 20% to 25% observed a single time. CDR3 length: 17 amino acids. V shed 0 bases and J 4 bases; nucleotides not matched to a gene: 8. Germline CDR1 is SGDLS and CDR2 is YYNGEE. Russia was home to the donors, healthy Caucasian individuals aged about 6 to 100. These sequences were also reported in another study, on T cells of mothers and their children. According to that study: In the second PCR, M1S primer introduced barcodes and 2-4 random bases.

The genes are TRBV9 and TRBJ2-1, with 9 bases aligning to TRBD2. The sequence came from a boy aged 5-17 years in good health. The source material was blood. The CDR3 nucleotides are TGTGCCAGCAGCGTAGTTGGGACTAGCCTTTCTTACAATGAGCAGTTCTTC. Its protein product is CASSVVGTSLSYNEQFF.